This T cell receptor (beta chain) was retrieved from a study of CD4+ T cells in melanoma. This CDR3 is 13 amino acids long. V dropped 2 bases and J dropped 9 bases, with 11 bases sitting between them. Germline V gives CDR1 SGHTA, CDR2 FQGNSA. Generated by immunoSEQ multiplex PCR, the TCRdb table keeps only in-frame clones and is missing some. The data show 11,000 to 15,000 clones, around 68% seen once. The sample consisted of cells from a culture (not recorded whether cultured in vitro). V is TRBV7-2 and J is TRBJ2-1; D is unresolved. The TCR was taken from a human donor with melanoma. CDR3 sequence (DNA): TGTGCCAGCAGCTTATTTAGGAGCAGTGAGCAGTTCTTC. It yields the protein CASSLFRSSEQFF.